The source of this TCR beta chain is a study of cytomegalovirus exposure and HLA in healthy donors. Findings and caveats of the study: Under in vitro conditions, a few CMV-associated chains were confirmed as specific for CMV antigens.

V was cut by 4 bases and J by 4 bases, with 13 bases left in between. The germline gives CDR1 SGHAT, CDR2 FQNNGV. This CDR3 has 14 residues. As concerns this clone: Its antigen remains unknown.

The donors were in the roughly 120-subject validation cohort, distinct from the roughly 670-subject first cohort. The protocol was immunoSEQ multiplex PCR, while the TCRdb copy is restricted to in-frame clones and leaves out a portion. The repertoire holds some 110,000 clones, with 85% to 90% as singletons. The specimen sequenced was PBMCs. The TCR sequence derives from a young woman in good health and CMV-seropositive. This chain links TRBV11-2 with TRBJ2-5, with a weak D call TRBD2 (5 bases). The CDR3 DNA sequence: TGTGCCAGCAGCTCGGGCCCGAGGGCAGAGACCCAGTACTTC. Translation: CASSSGPRAETQYF.